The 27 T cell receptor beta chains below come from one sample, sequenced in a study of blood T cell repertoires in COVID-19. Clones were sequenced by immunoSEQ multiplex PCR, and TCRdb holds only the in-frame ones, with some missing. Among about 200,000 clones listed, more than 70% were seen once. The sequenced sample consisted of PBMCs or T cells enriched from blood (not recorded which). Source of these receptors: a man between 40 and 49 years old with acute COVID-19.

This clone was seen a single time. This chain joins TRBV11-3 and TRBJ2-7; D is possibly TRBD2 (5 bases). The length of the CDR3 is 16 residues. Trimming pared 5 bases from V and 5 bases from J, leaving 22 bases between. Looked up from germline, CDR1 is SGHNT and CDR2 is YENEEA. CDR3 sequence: CASSQGVIRDRDEQYF. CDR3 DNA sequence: TGTGCCAGCAGCCAAGGCGTTATCCGGGATCGGGACGAGCAGTACTTC.

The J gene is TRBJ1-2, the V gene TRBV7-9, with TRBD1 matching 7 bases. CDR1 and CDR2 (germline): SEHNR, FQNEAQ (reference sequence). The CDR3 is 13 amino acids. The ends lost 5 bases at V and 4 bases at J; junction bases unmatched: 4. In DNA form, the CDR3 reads TGTGCCAGCAGCCAGGGGGGCACCTATGGCTACACCTTC. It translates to CASSQGGTYGYTF.

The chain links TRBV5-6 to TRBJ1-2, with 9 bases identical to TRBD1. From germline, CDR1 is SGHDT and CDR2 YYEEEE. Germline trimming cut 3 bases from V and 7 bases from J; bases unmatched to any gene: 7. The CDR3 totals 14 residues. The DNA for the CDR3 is TGTGCCAGCAGCTGGGGACAGGGAAGGGGTGGCTACACCTTC. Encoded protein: CASSWGQGRGGYTF.

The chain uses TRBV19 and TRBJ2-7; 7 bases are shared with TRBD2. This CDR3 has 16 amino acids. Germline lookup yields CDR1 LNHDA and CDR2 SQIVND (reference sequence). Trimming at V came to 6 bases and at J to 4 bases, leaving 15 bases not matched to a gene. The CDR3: CASSGMGGVEGYEQYF. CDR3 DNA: TGTGCCAGTAGCGGCATGGGGGGGGTGGAGGGTTACGAGCAGTACTTC.

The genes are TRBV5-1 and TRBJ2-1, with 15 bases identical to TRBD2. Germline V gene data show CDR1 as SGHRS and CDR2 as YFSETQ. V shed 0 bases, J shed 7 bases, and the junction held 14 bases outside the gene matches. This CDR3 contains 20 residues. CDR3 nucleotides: TGCGCCAGCAGCTTGGCCGTCTGGACTAGCGGGAGGGAAGGAGGAAATGAGCAGTTCTTC. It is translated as CASSLAVWTSGREGGNEQFF.

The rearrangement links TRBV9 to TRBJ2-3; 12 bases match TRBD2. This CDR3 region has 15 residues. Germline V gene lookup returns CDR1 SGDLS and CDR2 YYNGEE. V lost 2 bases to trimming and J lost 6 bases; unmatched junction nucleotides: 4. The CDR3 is CASSVLAGGPDTQYF. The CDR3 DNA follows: TGTGCCAGCAGCGTTCTAGCGGGAGGGCCGGATACGCAGTATTTT.

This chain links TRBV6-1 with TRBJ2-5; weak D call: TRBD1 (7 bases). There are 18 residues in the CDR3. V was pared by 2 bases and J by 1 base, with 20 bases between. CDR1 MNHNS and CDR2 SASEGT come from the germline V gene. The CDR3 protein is CASSEPLLAGGGQETQYF. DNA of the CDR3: TGTGCCAGCAGTGAACCTTTATTGGCAGGGGGAGGCCAAGAGACCCAGTACTTC.

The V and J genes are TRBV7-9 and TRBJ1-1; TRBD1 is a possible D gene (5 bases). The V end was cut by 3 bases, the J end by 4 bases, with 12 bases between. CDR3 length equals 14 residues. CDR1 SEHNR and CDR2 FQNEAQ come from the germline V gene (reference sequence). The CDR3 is CASSFRGVATEAFF. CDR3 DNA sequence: TGTGCCAGCAGCTTTCGGGGGGTAGCCACTGAAGCTTTCTTT.

CDR3 amino acids: CSANLDYGYTF. CDR3 in DNA: TGCAGTGCTAACTTGGACTATGGCTACACCTTC. The V call is TRBV20-1, the J call TRBJ1-2; D is ambiguous. The germline V gene has CDR1 DFQATT and CDR2 SNEGSKA (reference sequence). V was trimmed by 4 bases and J by 3 bases, leaving 6 bases between them. The CDR3 consists of 11 residues.

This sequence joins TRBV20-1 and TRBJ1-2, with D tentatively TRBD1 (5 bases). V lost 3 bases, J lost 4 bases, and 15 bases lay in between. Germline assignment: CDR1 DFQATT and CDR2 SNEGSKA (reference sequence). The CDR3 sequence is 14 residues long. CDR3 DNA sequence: TGCAGTGCTAGTTTTGGAGGGGTGGGCTATGGCTACACCTTC. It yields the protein CSASFGGVGYGYTF.

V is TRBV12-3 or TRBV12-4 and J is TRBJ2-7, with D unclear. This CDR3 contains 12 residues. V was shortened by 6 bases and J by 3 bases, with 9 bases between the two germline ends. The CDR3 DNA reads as TGTGCCAGCAGATTGTATATCTACGAGCAGTACTTC. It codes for CASRLYIYEQYF.

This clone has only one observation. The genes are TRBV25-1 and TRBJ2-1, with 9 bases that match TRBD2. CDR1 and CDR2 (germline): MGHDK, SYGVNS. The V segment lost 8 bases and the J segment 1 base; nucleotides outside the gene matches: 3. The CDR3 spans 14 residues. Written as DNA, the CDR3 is TGTGCCAGCGGCGGGAGGGGGTCCTACAATGAGCAGTTCTTC. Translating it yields CASGGRGSYNEQFF.

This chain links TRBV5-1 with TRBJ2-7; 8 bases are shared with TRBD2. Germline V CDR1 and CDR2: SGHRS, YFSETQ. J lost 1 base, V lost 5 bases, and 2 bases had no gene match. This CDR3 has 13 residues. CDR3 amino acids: CASSGLASYEQYF. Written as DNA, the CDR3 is TGCGCCAGCAGTGGACTAGCATCCTACGAGCAGTACTTC.

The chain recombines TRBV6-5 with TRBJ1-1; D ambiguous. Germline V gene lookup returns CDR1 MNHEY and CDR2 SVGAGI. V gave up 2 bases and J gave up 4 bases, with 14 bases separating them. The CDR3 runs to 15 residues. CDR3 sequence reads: CASSYAGKIGTEAFF. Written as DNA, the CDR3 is TGTGCCAGCAGTTACGCGGGGAAGATAGGCACTGAAGCTTTCTTT.

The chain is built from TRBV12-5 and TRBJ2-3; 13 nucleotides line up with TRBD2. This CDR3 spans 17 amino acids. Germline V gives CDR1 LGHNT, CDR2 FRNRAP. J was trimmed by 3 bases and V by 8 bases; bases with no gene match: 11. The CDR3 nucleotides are TGTGCTAGTTCCCGTGGACTAGCGGGAGCGGGGACAGATACGCAGTATTTT. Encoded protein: CASSRGLAGAGTDTQYF.

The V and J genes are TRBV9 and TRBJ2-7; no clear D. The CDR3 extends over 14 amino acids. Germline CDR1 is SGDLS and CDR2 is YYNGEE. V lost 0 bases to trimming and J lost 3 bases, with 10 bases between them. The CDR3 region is CASSVAPRNYEQYF. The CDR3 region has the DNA TGTGCCAGCAGCGTAGCGCCTAGAAACTACGAGCAGTACTTC.

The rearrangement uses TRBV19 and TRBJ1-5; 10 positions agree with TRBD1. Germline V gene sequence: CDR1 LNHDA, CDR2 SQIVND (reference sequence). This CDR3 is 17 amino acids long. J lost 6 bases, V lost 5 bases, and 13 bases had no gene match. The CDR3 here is CASSPTRDRGGVQPQHF. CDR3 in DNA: TGTGCCAGTAGTCCGACCCGGGACAGGGGAGGCGTTCAGCCCCAGCATTTT. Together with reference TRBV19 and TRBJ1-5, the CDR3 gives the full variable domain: DGGITQSPKYLFRKEGQNVTLSCEQNLNHDAMYWYRQDPGQGLRLIYYSQIVNDFQKGDIAEGYSVSREKKESFPLTVTSAQKNPTAFYLCASSPTRDRGGVQPQHFGDGTRLSIL.

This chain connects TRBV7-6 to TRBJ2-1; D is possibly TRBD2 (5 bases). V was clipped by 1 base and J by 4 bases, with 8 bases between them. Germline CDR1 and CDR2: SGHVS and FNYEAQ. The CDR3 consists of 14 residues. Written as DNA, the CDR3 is TGTGCCAGCAGCTTAGTACGAGGGTACAATGAGCAGTTCTTC. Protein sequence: CASSLVRGYNEQFF.

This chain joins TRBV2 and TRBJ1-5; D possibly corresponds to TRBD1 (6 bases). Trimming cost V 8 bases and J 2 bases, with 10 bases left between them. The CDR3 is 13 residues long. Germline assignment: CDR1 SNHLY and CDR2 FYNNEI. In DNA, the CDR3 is TGTGCCAGCCAGGGGTTCGGCAATCAGCCCCAGCATTTT. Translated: CASQGFGNQPQHF.

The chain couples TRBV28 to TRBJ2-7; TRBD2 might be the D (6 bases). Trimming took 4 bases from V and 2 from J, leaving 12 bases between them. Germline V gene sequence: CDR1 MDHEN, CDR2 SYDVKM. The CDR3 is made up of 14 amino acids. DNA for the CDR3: TGTGCCAGCAGTTCGGCTAGCGCGACCTACGAGCAGTACTTC. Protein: CASSSASATYEQYF.

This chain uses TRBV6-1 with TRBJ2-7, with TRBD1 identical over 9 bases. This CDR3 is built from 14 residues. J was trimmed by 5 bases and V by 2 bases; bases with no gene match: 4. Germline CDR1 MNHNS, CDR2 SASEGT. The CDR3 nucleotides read TGTGCCAGCAGTGAAATGGGACAGGGTCACGAGCAGTACTTC. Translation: CASSEMGQGHEQYF.

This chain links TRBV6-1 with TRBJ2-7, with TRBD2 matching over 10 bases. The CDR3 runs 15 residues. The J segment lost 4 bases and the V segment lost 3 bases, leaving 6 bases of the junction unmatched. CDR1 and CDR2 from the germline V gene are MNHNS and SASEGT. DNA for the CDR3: TGTGCCAGCAGTGACAGGGCTAGCGGGAGTTACGAGCAGTACTTC. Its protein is CASSDRASGSYEQYF.

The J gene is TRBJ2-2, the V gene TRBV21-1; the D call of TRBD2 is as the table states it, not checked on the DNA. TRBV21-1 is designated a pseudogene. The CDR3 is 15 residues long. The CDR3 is CASSKRALNTGELFF. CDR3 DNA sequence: TGTGCCAGCAGCAAGAGGGCCCTGAACACCGGGGAGCTGTTTTTT.

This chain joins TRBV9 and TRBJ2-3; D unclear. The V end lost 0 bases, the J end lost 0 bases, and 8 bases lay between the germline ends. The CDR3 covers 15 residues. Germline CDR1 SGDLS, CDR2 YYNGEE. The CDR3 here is CASSVEFGSTDTQYF. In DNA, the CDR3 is TGTGCCAGCAGCGTAGAGTTCGGGAGCACAGATACGCAGTATTTT.

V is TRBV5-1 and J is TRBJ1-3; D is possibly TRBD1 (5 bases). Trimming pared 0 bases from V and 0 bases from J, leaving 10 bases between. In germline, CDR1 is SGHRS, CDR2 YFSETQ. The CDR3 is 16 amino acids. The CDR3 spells CASSLGDRFSGNTIYF. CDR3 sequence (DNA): TGCGCCAGCAGCTTGGGAGACAGATTCTCTGGAAACACCATATATTTT.

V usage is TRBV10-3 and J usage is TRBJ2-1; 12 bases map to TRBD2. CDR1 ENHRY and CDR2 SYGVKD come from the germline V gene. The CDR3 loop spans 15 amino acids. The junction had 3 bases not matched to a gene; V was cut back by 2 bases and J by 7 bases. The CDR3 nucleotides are TGTGCCATCAGTGAGCTAGCGGGAGGGCCAAATGAGCAGTTCTTC. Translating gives CAISELAGGPNEQFF.

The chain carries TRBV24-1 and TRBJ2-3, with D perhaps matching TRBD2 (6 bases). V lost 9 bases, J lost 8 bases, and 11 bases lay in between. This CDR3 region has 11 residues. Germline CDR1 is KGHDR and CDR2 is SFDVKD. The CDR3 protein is CATGGVGTQYF. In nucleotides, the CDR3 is TGTGCCACCGGAGGGGTAGGTACGCAGTATTTT.